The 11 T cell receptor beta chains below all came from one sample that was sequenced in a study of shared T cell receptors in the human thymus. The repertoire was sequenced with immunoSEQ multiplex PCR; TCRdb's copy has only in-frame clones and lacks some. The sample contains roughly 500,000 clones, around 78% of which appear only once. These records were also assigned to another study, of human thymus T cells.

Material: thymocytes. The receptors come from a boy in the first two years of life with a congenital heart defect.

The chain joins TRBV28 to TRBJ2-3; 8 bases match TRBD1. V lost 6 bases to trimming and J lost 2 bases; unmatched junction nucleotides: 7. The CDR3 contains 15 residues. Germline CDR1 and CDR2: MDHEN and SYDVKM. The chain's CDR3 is CASSKPGQVTDTQYF. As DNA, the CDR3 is TGTGCCAGCAGCAAACCGGGACAGGTCACAGATACGCAGTATTTT. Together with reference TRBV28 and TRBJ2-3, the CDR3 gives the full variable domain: DVKVTQSSRYLVKRTGEKVFLECVQDMDHENMFWYRQDPGLGLRLIYFSYDVKMKEKGDIPEGYSVSREKKERFSLILESASTNQTSMYLCASSKPGQVTDTQYFGPGTRLTVL.

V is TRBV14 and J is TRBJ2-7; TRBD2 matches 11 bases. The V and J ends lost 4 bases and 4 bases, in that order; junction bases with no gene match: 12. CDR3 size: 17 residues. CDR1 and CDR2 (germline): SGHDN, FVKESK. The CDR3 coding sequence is TGTGCCAGCAGCCCCCGGACTAGCGGGTCCCATCTTTACGAGCAGTACTTC. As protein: CASSPRTSGSHLYEQYF.

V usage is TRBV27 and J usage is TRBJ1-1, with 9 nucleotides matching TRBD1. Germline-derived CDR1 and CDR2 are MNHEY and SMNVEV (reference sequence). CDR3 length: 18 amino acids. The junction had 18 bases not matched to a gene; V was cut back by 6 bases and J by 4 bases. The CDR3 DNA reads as TGTGCCAGCAGCCCAACCGTCACGGGACAGGGAAGACCCACTGAAGCTTTCTTT. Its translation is CASSPTVTGQGRPTEAFF.

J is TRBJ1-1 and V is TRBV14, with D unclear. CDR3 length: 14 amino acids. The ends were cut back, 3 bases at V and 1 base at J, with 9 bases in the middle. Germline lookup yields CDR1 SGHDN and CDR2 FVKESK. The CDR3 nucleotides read TGTGCCAGCAGCCAGACCCGGGAGAACACTGAAGCTTTCTTT. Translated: CASSQTRENTEAFF.

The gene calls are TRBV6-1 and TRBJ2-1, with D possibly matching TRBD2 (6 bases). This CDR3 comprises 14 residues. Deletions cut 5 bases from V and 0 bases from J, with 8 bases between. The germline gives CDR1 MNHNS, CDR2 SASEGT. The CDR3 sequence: CASSLGSSYNEQFF. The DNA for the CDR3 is TGTGCCAGCAGTCTCGGGAGCTCCTACAATGAGCAGTTCTTC.

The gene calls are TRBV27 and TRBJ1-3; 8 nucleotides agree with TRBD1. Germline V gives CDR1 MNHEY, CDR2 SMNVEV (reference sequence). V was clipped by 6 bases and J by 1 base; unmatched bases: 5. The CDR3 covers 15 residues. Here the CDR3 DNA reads TGTGCCAGCAGCCAGACAGGGGTGTCTGGAAACACCATATATTTT. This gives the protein CASSQTGVSGNTIYF.

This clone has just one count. Here the CDR3 reads CASSSCGRVEDEQYF. In DNA form, the CDR3 reads TGTGCCAGCAGTTCCTGCGGGAGGGTGGAGGACGAGCAGTACTTC. The J gene is TRBJ2-7, the V gene TRBV27, with 9 nucleotides matching TRBD2. The germline V gene has CDR1 MNHEY and CDR2 SMNVEV (reference sequence). The CDR3 has 15 residues. J was trimmed by 5 bases and V by 4 bases; bases with no gene match: 9.

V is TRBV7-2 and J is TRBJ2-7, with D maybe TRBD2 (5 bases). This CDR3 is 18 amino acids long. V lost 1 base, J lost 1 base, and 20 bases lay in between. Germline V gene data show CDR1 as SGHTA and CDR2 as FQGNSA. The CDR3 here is CASSLDFCGRLLSYEQYF. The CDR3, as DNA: TGTGCCAGCAGCTTAGACTTTTGTGGGAGACTACTATCCTACGAGCAGTACTTC.

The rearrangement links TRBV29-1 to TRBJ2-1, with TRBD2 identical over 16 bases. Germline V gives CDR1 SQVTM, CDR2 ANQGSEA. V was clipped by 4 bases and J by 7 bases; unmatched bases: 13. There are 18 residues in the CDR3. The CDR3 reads CSVAGTSGRANPLNEQFF. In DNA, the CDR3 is TGCAGCGTTGCCGGGACTAGCGGGAGGGCGAATCCCCTTAATGAGCAGTTCTTC.

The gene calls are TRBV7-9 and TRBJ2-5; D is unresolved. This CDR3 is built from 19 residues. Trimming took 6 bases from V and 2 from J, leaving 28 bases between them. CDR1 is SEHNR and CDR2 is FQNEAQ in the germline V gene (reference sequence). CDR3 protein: CASSQLNNPDSPWQETQYF. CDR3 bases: TGTGCCAGCAGTCAACTCAACAACCCCGACTCGCCCTGGCAAGAGACCCAGTACTTC.

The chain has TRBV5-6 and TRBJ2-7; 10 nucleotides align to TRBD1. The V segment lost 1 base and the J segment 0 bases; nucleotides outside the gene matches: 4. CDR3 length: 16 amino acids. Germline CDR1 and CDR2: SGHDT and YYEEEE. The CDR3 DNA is TGTGCCAGCAGCTTGTCCAGGACAGGGGGCTCCTACGAGCAGTACTTC. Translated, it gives CASSLSRTGGSYEQYF. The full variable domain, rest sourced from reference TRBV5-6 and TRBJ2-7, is DAGVTQSPTHLIKTRGQQVTLRCSPKSGHDTVSWYQQALGQGPQFIFQYYEEEERQRGNFPDRFSGHQFPNYSSELNVNALLLGDSALYLCASSLSRTGGSYEQYFGPGTRLTVT.